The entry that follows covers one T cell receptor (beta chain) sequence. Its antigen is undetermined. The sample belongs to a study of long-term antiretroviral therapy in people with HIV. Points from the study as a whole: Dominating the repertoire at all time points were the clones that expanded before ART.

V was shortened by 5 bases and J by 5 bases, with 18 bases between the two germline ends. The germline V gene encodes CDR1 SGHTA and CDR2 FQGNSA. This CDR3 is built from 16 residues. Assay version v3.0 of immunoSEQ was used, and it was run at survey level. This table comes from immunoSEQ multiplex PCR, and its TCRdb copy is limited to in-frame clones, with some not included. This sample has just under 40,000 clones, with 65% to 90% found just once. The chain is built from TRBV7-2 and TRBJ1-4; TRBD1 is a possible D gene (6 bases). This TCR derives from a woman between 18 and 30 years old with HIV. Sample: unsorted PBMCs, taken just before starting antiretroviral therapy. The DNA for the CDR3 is TGTGCCAGCAGCCGGACAACAGGGCCCCTCAATGAAAAACTGTTTTTT. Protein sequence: CASSRTTGPLNEKLFF.